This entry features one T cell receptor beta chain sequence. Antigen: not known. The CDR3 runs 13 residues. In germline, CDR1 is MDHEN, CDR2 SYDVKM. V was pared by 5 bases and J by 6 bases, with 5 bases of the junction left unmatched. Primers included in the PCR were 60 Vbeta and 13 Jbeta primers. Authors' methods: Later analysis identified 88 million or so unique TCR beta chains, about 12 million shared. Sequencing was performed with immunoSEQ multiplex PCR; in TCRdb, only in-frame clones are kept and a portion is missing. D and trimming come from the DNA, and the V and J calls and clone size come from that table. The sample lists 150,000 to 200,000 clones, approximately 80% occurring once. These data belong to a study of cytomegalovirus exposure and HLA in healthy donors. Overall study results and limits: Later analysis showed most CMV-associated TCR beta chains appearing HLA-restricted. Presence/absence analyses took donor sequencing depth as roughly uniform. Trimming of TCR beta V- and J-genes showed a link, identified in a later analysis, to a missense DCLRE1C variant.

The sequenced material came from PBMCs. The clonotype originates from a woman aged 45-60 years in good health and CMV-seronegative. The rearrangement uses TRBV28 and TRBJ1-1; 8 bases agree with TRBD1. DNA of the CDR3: TGTGCCAGCAGTCCTGGACAGGGCCCTGAAGCTTTCTTT. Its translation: CASSPGQGPEAFF.